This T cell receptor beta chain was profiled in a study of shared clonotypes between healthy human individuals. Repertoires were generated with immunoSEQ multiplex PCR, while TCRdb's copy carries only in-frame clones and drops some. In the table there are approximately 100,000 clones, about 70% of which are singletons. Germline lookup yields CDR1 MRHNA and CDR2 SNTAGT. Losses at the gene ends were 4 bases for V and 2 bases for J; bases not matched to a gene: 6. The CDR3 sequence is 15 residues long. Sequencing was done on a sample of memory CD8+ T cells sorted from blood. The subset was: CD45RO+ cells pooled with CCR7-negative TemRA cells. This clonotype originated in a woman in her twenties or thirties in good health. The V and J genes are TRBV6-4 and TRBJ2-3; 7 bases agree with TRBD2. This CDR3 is CASSVASGSTDTQYF. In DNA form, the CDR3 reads TGTGCCAGCAGTGTGGCTAGCGGTTCCACAGATACGCAGTATTTT.